The 5 T cell receptor beta chains listed next were all sequenced from one sample in a study of blood T cell repertoires in COVID-19. Sequenced by immunoSEQ multiplex PCR; TCRdb stores in-frame clones only, minus some. Here the sample spans about 330,000 clones, around 90% being singletons. Sequenced: peripheral blood. These receptor sequences come from a young man with COVID-19, enrolled during active disease.

This chain uses TRBV7-9 with TRBJ2-1, with TRBD2 matching 7 bases. CDR1 and CDR2 from the germline V gene are SEHNR and FQNEAQ (reference sequence). This CDR3 spans 17 amino acids. Trimming removed 4 bases from V and 1 base from J; junction bases left unmatched: 10. The DNA for the CDR3 is TGTGCCAGCAGCTCCCCCCTTGCGGGGGAGTCCTACAATGAGCAGTTCTTC. Amino acids: CASSSPLAGESYNEQFF.

The rearrangement joins TRBV7-2 to TRBJ2-7; 7 positions match TRBD2. The CDR3 totals 16 residues. The V gene's germline CDR1 is SGHTA and CDR2 FQGNSA. With V trimmed by 5 bases and J by 2 bases, 12 bases remained unmatched. The CDR3 sequence: CASSLGPGTTPYEQYF. The CDR3 coding sequence is TGTGCCAGCAGCCTCGGCCCAGGGACTACCCCCTACGAGCAGTACTTC.

The gene calls are TRBV5-6 and TRBJ2-7; 8 nucleotides align to TRBD1. CDR3 length equals 18 residues. The V segment lost 3 bases and the J segment 6 bases; nucleotides outside the gene matches: 20. Looked up from germline, CDR1 is SGHDT and CDR2 is YYEEEE. The CDR3 here is CASSSNKRDRWGGGEQYF. CDR3 bases: TGTGCCAGCAGCTCCAATAAACGGGACAGGTGGGGAGGAGGCGAGCAGTACTTC.

The chain joins TRBV2 to TRBJ2-1; D is perhaps TRBD2 (6 bases). CDR3 length equals 14 residues. The germline V gene has CDR1 SNHLY and CDR2 FYNNEI. V lost 9 bases and J 2 bases, leaving 14 bases between the germline ends. CDR3 nucleotide sequence: TGTGCCAGTATCCGGGACTTCACCTACAATGAGCAGTTCTTC. It encodes CASIRDFTYNEQFF.

The chain uses TRBV11-2 and TRBJ1-1; the D is unclear. This CDR3 has 18 amino acids. CDR1 and CDR2 (germline): SGHAT, FQNNGV. The V end lost 1 base, the J end lost 1 base, and 19 bases lay between the germline ends. CDR3 coding DNA: TGTGCCAGCAGCTTAGGGGCGTTCCGTTCCCGGCGGAACACTGAAGCTTTCTTT. Residues: CASSLGAFRSRRNTEAFF.